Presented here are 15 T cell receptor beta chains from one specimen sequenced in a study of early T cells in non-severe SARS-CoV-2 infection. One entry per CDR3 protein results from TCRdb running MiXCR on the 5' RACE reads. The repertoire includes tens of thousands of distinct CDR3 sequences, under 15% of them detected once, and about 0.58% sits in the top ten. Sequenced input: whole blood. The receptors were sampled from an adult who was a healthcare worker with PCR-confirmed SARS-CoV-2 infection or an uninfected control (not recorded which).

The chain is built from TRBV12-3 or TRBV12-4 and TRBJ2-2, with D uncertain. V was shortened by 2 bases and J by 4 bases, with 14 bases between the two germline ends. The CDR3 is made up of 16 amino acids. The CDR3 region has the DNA TGTGCCAGCAGTTTACTCGACACCCCCTTCACCGGGGAGCTGTTTTTT. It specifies CASSLLDTPFTGELFF.

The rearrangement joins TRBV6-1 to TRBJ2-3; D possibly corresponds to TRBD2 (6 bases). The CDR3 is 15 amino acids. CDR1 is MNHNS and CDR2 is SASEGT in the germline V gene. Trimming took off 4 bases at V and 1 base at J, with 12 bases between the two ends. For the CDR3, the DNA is TGTGCCAGCAGTGCTCGCGGGGATCGCACAGATACGCAGTATTTT. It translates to CASSARGDRTDTQYF.

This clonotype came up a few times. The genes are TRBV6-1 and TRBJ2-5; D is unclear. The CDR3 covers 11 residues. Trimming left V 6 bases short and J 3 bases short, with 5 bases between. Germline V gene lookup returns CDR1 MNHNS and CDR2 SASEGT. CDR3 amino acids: CASRKKETQYF. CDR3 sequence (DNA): TGTGCCAGCAGGAAGAAAGAGACCCAGTACTTC.

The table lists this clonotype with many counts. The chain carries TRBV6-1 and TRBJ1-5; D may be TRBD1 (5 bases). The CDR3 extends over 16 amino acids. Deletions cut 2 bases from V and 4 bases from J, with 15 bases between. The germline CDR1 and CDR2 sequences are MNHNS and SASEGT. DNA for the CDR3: TGTGCCAGCAGTGAAAGAGGGGCCTCCACAAATCAGCCCCAGCATTTT. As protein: CASSERGASTNQPQHF.

The CDR3 loop is CASSFWDRGDTGELFF. The CDR3 DNA follows: TGTGCCAGCAGTTTCTGGGACAGGGGTGACACCGGGGAGCTGTTTTTT. V is TRBV28 and J is TRBJ2-2; 10 bases map to TRBD1. Trimming cost V 3 bases and J 3 bases; bases outside gene matches: 4. CDR1 is MDHEN and CDR2 is SYDVKM in the germline V gene. The CDR3 is 16 amino acids.

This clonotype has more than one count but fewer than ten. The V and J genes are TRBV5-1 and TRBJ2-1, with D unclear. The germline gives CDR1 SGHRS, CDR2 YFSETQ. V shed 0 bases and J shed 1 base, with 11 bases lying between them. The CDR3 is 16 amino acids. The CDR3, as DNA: TGCGCCAGCAGCTTGGCAGGCAGCGCTTCCTACAATGAGCAGTTCTTC. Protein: CASSLAGSASYNEQFF.

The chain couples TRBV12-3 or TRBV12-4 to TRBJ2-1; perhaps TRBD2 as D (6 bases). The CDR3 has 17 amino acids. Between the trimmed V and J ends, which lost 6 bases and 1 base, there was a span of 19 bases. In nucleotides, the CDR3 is TGTGCCAGCAGCCGAAGGGCTGGGGACTGGTCCTACAATGAGCAGTTCTTC. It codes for CASSRRAGDWSYNEQFF.

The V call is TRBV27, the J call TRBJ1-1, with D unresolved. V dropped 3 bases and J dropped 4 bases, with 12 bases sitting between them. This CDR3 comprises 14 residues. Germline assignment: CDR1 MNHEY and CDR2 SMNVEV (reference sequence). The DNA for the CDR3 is TGTGCCAGCAGTTTCACATCGGTGCGCACTGAAGCTTTCTTT. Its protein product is CASSFTSVRTEAFF.

CDR3 amino acids: CASSLVGDTQYF. The CDR3, as DNA: TGTGCCAGCAGCTTAGTAGGGGATACGCAGTATTTT. The chain has TRBV9 and TRBJ2-3; D unclear. Germline-derived CDR1 and CDR2 are SGDLS and YYNGEE. The ends were cut back, 4 bases at V and 6 bases at J, with 9 bases in the middle. The CDR3 loop spans 12 amino acids.

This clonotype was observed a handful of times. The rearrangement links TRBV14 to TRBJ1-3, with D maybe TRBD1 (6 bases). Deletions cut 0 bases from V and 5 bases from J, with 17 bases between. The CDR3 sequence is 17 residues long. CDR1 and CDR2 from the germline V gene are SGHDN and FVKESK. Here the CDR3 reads CASSQDSWAGVRNTIYF. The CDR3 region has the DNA TGTGCCAGCAGCCAAGATTCTTGGGCAGGGGTACGAAACACCATATATTTT.

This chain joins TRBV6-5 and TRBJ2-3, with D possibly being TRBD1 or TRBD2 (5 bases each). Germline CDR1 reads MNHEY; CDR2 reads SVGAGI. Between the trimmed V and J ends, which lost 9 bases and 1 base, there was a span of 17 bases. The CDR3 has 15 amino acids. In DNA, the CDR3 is TGTGCCAGTTCCCACGGTCGGGGACGCACAGATACGCAGTATTTT. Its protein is CASSHGRGRTDTQYF.

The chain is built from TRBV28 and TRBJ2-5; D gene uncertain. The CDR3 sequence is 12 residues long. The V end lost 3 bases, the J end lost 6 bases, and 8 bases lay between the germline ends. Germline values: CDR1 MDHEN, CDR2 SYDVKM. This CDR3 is CASSFNSQTQYF. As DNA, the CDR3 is TGTGCCAGCAGTTTTAACAGCCAGACCCAGTACTTC. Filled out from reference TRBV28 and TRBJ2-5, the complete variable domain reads DVKVTQSSRYLVKRTGEKVFLECVQDMDHENMFWYRQDPGLGLRLIYFSYDVKMKEKGDIPEGYSVSREKKERFSLILESASTNQTSMYLCASSFNSQTQYFGPGTRLLVL.

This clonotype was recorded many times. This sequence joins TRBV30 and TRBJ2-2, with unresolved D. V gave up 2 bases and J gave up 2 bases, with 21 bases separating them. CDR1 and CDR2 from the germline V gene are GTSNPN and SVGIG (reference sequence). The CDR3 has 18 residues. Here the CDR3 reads CAWSPKVISDINTGELFF. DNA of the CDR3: TGTGCCTGGAGTCCTAAAGTTATCAGTGATATTAACACCGGGGAGCTGTTTTTT. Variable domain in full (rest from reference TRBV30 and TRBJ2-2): SQTIHQWPATLVQPVGSPLSLECTVEGTSNPNLYWYRQAAGRGLQLLFYSVGIGQISSEVPQNLSASRPQDRQFILSSKKLLLSDSGFYLCAWSPKVISDINTGELFFGEGSRLTVL.

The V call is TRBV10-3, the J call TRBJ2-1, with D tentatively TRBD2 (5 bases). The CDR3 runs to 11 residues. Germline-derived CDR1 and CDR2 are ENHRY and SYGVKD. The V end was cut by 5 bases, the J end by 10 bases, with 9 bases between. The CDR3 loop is CAISLGVEQFF. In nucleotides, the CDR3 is TGTGCCATCAGTTTGGGAGTGGAGCAGTTCTTC.

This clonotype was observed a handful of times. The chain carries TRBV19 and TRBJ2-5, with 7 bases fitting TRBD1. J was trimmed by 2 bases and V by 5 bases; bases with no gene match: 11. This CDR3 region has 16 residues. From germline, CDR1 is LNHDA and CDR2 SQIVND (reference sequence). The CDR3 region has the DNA TGTGCCAGTAGTCCTAGGACAGGAAGGACACAAGAGACCCAGTACTTC. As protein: CASSPRTGRTQETQYF.